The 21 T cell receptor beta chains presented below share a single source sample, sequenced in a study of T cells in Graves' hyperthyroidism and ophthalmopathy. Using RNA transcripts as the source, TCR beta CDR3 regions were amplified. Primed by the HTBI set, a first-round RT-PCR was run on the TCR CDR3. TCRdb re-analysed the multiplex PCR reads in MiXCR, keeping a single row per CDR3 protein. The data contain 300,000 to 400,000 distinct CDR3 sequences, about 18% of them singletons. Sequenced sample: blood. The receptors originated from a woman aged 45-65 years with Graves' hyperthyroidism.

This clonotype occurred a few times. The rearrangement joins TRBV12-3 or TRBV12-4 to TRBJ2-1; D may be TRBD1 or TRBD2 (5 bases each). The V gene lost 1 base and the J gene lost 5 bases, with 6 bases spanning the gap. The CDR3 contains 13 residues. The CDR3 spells CASSLGGHNEQFF. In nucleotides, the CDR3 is TGTGCCAGCAGTTTAGGGGGACACAATGAGCAGTTCTTC.

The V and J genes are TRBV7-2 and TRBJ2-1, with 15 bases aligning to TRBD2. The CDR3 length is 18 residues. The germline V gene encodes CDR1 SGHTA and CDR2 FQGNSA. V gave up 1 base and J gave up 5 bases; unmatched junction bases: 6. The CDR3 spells CASSLEIWTSGRDNEQFF. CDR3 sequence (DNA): TGTGCCAGCAGCTTAGAAATTTGGACTAGCGGGAGGGACAATGAGCAGTTCTTC.

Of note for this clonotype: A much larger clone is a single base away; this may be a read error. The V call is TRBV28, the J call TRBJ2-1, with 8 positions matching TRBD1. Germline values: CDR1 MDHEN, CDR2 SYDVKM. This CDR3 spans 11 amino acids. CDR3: CAEGDRYEQFF. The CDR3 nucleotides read TGCGCTGAGGGGGACAGGTACGAGCAGTTCTTC.

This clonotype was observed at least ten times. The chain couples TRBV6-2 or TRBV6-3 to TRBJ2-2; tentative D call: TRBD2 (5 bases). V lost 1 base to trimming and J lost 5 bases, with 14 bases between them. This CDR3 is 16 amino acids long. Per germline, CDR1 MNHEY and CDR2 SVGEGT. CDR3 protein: CASSYLGVTKTGELFF. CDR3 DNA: TGTGCCAGCAGTTACTTGGGAGTTACCAAGACCGGGGAGCTGTTTTTT.

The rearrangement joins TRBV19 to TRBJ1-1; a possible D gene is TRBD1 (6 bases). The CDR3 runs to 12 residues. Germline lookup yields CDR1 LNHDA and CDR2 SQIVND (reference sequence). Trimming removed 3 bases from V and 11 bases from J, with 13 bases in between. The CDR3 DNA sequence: TGTGCCAGTAGTATCCCAGACAGGACTGCTTTCTTT. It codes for CASSIPDRTAFF.

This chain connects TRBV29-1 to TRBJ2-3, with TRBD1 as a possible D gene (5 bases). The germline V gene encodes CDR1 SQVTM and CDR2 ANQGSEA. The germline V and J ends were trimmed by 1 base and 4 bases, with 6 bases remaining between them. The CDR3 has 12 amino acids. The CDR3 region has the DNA TGCAGCGTTGAAGTACAGGCAGATACGCAGTATTTT. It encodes CSVEVQADTQYF.

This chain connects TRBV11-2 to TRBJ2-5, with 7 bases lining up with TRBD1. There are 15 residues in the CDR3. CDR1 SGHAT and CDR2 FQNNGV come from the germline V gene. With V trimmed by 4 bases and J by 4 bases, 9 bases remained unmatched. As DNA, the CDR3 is TGTGCCAGCAGCTCGAGACAGGGTTCAGTAGAGACCCAGTACTTC. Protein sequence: CASSSRQGSVETQYF.

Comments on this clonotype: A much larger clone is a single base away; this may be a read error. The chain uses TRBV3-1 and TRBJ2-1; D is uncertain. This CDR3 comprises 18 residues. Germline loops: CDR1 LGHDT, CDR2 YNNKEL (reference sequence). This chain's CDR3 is CDSSQDLLHGSTIDEQFF. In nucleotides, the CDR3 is TGTGACAGCAGCCAAGATTTGCTCCATGGTAGCACAATCGATGAGCAGTTCTTC.

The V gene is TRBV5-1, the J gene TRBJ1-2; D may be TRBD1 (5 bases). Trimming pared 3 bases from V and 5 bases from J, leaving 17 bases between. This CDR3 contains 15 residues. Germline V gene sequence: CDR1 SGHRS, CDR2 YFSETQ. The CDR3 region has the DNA TGCGCCAGCAGCTCCACGCTAGACAGACCGTATGGCTACACCTTC. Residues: CASSSTLDRPYGYTF.

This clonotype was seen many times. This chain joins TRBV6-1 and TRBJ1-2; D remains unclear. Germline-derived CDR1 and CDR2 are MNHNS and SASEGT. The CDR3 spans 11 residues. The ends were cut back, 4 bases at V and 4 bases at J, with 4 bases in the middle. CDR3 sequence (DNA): TGTGCCAGCAGTGTTGTCTATGGCTACACCTTC. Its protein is CASSVVYGYTF.

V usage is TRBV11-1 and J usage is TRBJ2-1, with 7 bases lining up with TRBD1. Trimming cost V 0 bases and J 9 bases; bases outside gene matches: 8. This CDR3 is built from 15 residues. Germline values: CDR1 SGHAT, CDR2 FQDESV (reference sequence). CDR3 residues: CASSLAPDRDSEQFF. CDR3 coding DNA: TGTGCCAGCAGCTTAGCGCCAGACAGGGATAGTGAGCAGTTCTTC.

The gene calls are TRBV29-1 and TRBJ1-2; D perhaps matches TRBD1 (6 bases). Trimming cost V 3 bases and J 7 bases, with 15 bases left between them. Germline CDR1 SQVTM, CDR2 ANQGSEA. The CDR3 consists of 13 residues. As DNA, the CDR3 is TGCAGCGTTGAGGAGACAGGAGCGGGTGGCTACACCTTC. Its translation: CSVEETGAGGYTF.

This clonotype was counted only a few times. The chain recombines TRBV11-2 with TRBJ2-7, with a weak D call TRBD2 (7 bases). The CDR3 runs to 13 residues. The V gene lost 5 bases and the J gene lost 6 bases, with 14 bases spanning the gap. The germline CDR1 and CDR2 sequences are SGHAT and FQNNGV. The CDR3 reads CASSLPGGLEQYV. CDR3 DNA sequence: TGTGCCAGCAGCCTCCCGGGGGGCCTCGAGCAGTACGTC.

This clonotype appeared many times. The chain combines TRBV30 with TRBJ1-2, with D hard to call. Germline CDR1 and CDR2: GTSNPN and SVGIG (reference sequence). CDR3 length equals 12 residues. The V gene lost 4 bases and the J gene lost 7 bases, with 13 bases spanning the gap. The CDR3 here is CAWTGDSGGYTF. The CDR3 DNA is TGTGCCTGGACAGGCGATTCCGGTGGCTACACCTTC. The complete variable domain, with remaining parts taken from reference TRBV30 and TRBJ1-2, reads SQTIHQWPATLVQPVGSPLSLECTVEGTSNPNLYWYRQAAGRGLQLLFYSVGIGQISSEVPQNLSASRPQDRQFILSSKKLLLSDSGFYLCAWTGDSGGYTFGSGTRLTVV.

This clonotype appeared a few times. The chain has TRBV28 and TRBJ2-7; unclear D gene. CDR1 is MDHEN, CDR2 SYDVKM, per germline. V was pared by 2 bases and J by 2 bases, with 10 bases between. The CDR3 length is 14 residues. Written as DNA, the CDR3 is TGTGCCAGCAGTTTAAGTTACAACACCTACGAGCAGTACTTC. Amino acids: CASSLSYNTYEQYF.

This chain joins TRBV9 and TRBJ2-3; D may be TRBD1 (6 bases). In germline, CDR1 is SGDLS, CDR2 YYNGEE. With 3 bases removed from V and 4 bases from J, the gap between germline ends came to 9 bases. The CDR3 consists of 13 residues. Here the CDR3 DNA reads TGTGCCAGCAGCGCAGGGGTCGCAGATACGCAGTATTTT. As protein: CASSAGVADTQYF.

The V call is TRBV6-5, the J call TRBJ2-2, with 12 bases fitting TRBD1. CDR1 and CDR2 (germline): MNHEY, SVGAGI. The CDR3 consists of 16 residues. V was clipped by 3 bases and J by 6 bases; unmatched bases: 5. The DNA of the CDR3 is TGTGCCAGCAGTTATTCCGGGACAGGGGGCTCCGGGGAGCTGTTTTTT. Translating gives CASSYSGTGGSGELFF.

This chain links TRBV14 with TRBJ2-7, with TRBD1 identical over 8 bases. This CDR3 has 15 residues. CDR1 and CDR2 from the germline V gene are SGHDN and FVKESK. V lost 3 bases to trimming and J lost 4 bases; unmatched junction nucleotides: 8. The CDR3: CASSHRTGTLYEQYF. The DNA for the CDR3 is TGTGCCAGCAGCCACCGGACAGGGACCCTATACGAGCAGTACTTC.

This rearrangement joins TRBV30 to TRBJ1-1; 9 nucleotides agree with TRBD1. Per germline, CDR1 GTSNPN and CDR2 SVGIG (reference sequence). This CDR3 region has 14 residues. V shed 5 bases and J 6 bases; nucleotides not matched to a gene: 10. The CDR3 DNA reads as TGTGCCTGGGTGGGGACAGGGTCAGGGTCTGAAGCTTTCTTT. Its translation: CAWVGTGSGSEAFF.

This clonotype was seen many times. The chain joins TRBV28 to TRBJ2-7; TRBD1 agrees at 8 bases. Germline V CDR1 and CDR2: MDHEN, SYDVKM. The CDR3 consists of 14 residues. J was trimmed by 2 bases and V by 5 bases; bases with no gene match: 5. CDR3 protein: CASSTGQEAYEQYF. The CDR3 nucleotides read TGTGCCAGCAGTACGGGACAGGAGGCCTACGAGCAGTACTTC.

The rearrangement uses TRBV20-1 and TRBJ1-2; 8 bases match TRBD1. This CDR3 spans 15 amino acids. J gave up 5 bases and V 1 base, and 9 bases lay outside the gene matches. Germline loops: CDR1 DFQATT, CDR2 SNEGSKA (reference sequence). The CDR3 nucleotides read TGCAGTGCTAGAGTTCAGGGGGCGGATAATTATGGCTACACCTTC. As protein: CSARVQGADNYGYTF.